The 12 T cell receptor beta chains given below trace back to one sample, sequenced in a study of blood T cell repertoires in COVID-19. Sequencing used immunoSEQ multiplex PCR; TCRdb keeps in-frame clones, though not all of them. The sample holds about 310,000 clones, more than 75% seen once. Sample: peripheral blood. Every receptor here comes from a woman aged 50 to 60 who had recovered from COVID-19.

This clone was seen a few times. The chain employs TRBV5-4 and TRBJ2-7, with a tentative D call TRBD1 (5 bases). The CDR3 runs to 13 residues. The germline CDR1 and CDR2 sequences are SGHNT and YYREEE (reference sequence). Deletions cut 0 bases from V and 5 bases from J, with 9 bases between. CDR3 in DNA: TGTGCCAGCAGCTTGGTCGGACACAACGAGCAGTACTTC. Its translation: CASSLVGHNEQYF.

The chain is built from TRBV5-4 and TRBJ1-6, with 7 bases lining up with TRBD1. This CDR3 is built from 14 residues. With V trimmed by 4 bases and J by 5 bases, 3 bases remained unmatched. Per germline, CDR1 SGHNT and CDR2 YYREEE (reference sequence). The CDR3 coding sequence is TGTGCCAGCAGCAGCCAGGGGGATAATTCACCCCTCCACTTT. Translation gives CASSSQGDNSPLHF.

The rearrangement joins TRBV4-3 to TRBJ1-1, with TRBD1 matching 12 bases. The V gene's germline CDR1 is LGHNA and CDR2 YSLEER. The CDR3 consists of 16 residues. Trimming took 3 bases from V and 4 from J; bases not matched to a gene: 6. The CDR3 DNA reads TGCGCCAGCAGCCACGGGACAGGGGGCGTGGGCACTGAAGCTTTCTTT. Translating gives CASSHGTGGVGTEAFF.

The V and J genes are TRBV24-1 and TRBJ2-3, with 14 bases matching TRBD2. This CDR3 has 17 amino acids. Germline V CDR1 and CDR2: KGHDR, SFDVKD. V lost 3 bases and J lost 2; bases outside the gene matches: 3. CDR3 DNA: TGTGCCACCAGTGATGTGACTAGCGGGGGGGACACAGATACGCAGTATTTT. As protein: CATSDVTSGGDTDTQYF.

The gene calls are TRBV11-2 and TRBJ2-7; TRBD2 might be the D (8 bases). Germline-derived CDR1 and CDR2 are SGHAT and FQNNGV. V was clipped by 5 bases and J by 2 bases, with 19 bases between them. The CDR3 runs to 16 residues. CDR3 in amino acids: CASSTRGGQTAYEQYF. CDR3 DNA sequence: TGTGCCAGCAGCACACGGGGGGGACAGACAGCCTACGAGCAGTACTTC.

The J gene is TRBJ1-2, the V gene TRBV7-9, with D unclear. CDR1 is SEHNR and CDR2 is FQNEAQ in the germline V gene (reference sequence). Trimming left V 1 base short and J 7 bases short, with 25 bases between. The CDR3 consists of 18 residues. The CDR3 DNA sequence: TGTGCCAGCAGCTTAGAAGGAGGAGGACTTGCGGGCGGTCGTGGCTACACCTTC. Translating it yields CASSLEGGGLAGGRGYTF.

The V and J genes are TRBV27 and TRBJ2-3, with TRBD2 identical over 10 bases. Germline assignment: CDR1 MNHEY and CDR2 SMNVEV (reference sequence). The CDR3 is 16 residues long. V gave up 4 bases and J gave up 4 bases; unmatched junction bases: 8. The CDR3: CASSSSSGSVPDTQYF. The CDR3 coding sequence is TGTGCCAGCAGTTCTTCTAGCGGGAGTGTCCCAGATACGCAGTATTTT.

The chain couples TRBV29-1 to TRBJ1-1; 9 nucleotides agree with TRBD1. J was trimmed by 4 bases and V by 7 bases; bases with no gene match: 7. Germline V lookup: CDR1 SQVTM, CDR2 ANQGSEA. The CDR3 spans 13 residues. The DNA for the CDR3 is TGCAGCGGGGGAACAGGGGGCGGCACTGAAGCTTTCTTT. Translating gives CSGGTGGGTEAFF.

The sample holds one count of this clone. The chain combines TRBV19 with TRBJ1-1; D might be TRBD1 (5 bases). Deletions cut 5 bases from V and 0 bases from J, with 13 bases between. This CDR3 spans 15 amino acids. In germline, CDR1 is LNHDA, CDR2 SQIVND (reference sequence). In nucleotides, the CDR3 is TGTGCCAGTAGTTTCCGACGGGGGGTGAACACTGAAGCTTTCTTT. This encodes CASSFRRGVNTEAFF.

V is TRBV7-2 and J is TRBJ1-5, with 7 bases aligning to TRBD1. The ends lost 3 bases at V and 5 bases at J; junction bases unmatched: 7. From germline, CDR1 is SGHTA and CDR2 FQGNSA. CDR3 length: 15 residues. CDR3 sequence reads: CASSLQVQGHQPQHF. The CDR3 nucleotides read TGTGCCAGCAGCTTGCAGGTACAGGGGCATCAGCCCCAGCATTTT.

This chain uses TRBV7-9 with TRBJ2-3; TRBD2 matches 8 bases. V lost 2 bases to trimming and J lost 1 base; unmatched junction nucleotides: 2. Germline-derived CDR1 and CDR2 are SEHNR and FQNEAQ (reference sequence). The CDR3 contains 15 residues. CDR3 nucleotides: TGTGCCAGCAGCTTACAAGCGGGGGGCACAGATACGCAGTATTTT. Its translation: CASSLQAGGTDTQYF.

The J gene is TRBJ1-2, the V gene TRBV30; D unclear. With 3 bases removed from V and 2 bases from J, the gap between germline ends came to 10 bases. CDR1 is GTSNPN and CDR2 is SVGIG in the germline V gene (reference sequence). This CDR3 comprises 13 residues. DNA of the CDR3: TGTGCCTGGAGCAGAAATCCCAACTATGGCTACACCTTC. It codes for CAWSRNPNYGYTF.